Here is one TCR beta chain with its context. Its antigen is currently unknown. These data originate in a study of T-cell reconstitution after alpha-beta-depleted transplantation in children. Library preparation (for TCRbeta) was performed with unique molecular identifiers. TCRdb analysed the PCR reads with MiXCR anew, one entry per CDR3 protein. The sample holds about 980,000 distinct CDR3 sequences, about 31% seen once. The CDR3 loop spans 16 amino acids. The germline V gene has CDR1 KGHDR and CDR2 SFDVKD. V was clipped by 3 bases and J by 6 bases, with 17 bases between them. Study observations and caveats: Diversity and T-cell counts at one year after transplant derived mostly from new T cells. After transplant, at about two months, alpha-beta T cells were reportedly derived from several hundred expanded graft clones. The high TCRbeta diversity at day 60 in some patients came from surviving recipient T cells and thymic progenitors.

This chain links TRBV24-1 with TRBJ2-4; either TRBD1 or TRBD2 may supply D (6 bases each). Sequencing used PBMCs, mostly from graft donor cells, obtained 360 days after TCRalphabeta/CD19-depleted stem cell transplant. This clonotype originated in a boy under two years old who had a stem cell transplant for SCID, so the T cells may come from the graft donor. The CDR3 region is CATSDPRGRRGNIQYF. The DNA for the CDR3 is TGTGCCACCAGTGATCCCAGGGGTAGGAGGGGAAACATTCAGTACTTC.